This TCR beta chain was recovered during a study of T cell responses to AZD1222 COVID-19 vaccine. Overall study findings and caveats: As reported, nearly half of all spike-specific TCRs target variant regions that are unmutated. The number of AZD1222 recipients seropositive at baseline was only 6 or 7. Spike was spanned by vaccine-associated CD4 TCRs, which were dominant at 160-218 and 743-854. White British ancestry dominated among donors, who included more females, and clonal diversity was possibly underestimated.

This CDR3 contains 14 residues. Germline V gene sequence: CDR1 KGHSH, CDR2 LQKENI. The V gene end was trimmed by 3 bases and the J gene end by 7 bases; junction bases not matched to a gene: 6. The repertoire was sequenced with immunoSEQ multiplex PCR; TCRdb's copy has only in-frame clones and lacks some. The sample carries approximately 110,000 clones, around 85% recorded once. This clone turned up a few times. The antigen remains unidentified. The sequencing here drew on peripheral blood, taken on day 0 of AZD1222 vaccination. The sequence derives from an adult in good health. V and J are TRBV18 and TRBJ1-2; 9 positions agree with TRBD1. The DNA of the CDR3 is TGTGCCAGCTCACCGGGACAGGGACTAATTGGCTACACCTTC. Translation gives CASSPGQGLIGYTF.